This T cell receptor (beta chain) was recorded in a study of identical twins. The CDR3 consists of 16 residues. CDR1 is SGHNT, CDR2 YENEEA, per germline. Losses at the gene ends were 7 bases for V and 0 bases for J; bases not matched to a gene: 11. With template switching, a universal primer site was added, and the cDNA carried unique molecular identifiers. MiXCR was run by TCRdb on the 5' RACE reads, yielding one entry per CDR3 protein. Of 400,000 to 650,000 distinct CDR3 sequences listed, roughly 21% are singletons. This clonotype was counted only a few times. The same sample was also used in a study of T cells expressing NK-cell markers.

The V gene is TRBV11-3, the J gene TRBJ2-7, with TRBD2 matching over 8 bases. The sample comprised CD4+ T cells sorted from blood. The source is a woman aged 18-29 years in good health. CDR3 DNA sequence: TGTGCCAGCAAGGCCTCTGGCGGGGGGTCCTCCTACGAGCAGTACTTC. Translation gives CASKASGGGSSYEQYF.